The 19 T cell receptor beta chains reported below all come from one sample, sequenced in a study of T cell responses to AZD1222 COVID-19 vaccine. The assay was immunoSEQ multiplex PCR, and TCRdb's table has in-frame clones only and misses some. The table shows 55,000 to 90,000 clones, with 80% to 85% occurring only once. The starting material was peripheral blood, obtained on day 0 of AZD1222 vaccination. These receptor sequences come from an adult in good health.

This sequence joins TRBV5-1 and TRBJ1-2, with 8 bases lining up with TRBD1. V was clipped by 4 bases and J by 4 bases; unmatched bases: 3. CDR3 length: 13 residues. CDR1 is SGHRS and CDR2 is YFSETQ in the germline V gene. The CDR3 loop reads CASSEGQGYGYTF. The CDR3 DNA is TGCGCCAGCAGCGAAGGACAGGGCTATGGCTACACCTTC. Complete variable domain (other parts from reference TRBV5-1 and TRBJ1-2): KAGVTQTPRYLIKTRGQQVTLSCSPISGHRSVSWYQQTPGQGLQFLFEYFSETQRNKGNFPGRFSGRQFSNSRSEMNVSTLELGDSALYLCASSEGQGYGYTFGSGTRLTVV.

The chain recombines TRBV12-3 or TRBV12-4 with TRBJ1-5; perhaps TRBD1 as D (5 bases). V was pared by 4 bases and J by 7 bases, with 11 bases between. This CDR3 is built from 13 residues. The CDR3: CASSYRTSQPQHF. As DNA, the CDR3 is TGTGCCAGCAGTTACAGGACTAGCCAGCCCCAGCATTTT.

The rearrangement uses TRBV9 and TRBJ2-3, with 7 bases that match TRBD2. Germline CDR1 reads SGDLS; CDR2 reads YYNGEE. This CDR3 spans 15 amino acids. Germline trimming cut 5 bases from V and 0 bases from J; bases unmatched to any gene: 6. The CDR3 DNA reads TGTGCCAGCAGTATCGGCGGGGGTAGCACAGATACGCAGTATTTT. It is translated as CASSIGGGSTDTQYF.

The chain joins TRBV19 to TRBJ1-1; D is undetermined. The CDR3 is made up of 16 amino acids. Trimming took 2 bases from V and 1 from J, leaving 14 bases between them. CDR1 LNHDA and CDR2 SQIVND come from the germline V gene (reference sequence). Here the CDR3 reads CASSISAARTNTEAFF. As DNA, the CDR3 is TGTGCCAGTAGTATATCGGCAGCCAGAACGAACACTGAAGCTTTCTTT.

The chain recombines TRBV7-9 with TRBJ2-5; 11 nucleotides match TRBD2. The CDR3 consists of 15 residues. V dropped 0 bases and J dropped 3; count of bases not matched to a gene: 0. Germline CDR1 SEHNR, CDR2 FQNEAQ (reference sequence). CDR3 region: CASSLASGGEETQYF. For the CDR3, the DNA is TGTGCCAGCAGCTTAGCTAGCGGGGGGGAAGAGACCCAGTACTTC. Combining the CDR3 with reference TRBV7-9 and TRBJ2-5 gives the whole variable domain DTGVSQNPRHKITKRGQNVTFRCDPISEHNRLYWYRQTLGQGPEFLTYFQNEAQLEKSRLLSDRFSAERPKGSFSTLEIQRTEQGDSAMYLCASSLASGGEETQYFGPGTRLLVL.

This clone counts as medium-sized. The CDR3 region is CASSYSRGSDTEAFF. The CDR3 nucleotides read TGTGCCAGCAGTTACTCCCGGGGATCGGACACTGAAGCTTTCTTT. V and J are TRBV6-5 and TRBJ1-1; no definite D call. V lost 0 bases, J lost 3 bases, and 11 bases lay in between. Germline-derived CDR1 and CDR2 are MNHEY and SVGAGI. This CDR3 is 15 amino acids long.

The CDR3 spells CASSEPPSPHNEQFF. The CDR3 region has the DNA TGTGCCAGCAGTGAACCCCCCTCACCCCATAATGAGCAGTTCTTC. This sequence joins TRBV6-1 and TRBJ2-1; D gene ambiguous. In germline, CDR1 is MNHNS, CDR2 SASEGT. V was shortened by 2 bases and J by 7 bases, with 15 bases between the two germline ends. This CDR3 has 15 amino acids.

This chain joins TRBV5-1 and TRBJ1-6; 7 nucleotides agree with TRBD1. The CDR3 extends over 17 amino acids. Germline loops: CDR1 SGHRS, CDR2 YFSETQ. The junction had 5 bases not matched to a gene; V was cut back by 1 base and J by 1 base. The CDR3 spells CASSLTRRGSYNSPLHF. Here the CDR3 DNA reads TGCGCCAGCAGCTTGACGCGCAGGGGGTCCTATAATTCACCCCTCCACTTT.

In its sample, this clone was seen once. This sequence joins TRBV21-1 and TRBJ2-1; TRBD2, the table's D call, was not compared with the DNA. TRBV21-1 corresponds to a pseudogene. The CDR3 extends over 15 amino acids. This chain's CDR3 is CASSKLTAMDNEQFF. DNA of the CDR3: TGTGCCAGCAGCAAACTGACTGCTATGGACAATGAGCAGTTCTTC.

V and J are TRBV28 and TRBJ2-5; no reliable D call. CDR3 length equals 12 residues. Trimming shortened V by 8 bases and J by 4 bases, and 11 bases separated the two germline ends. The germline V gene encodes CDR1 MDHEN and CDR2 SYDVKM. The CDR3 nucleotides read TGTGCCAGCCTTGGATTTGGAGAGACCCAGTACTTC. Translation: CASLGFGETQYF.

The V gene is TRBV6-5, the J gene TRBJ1-3, with D hard to call. The V end was cut by 5 bases, the J end by 4 bases, with 6 bases between. The CDR3 contains 12 residues. Germline loops: CDR1 MNHEY, CDR2 SVGAGI. The CDR3 here is CASSPAGNTIYF. In nucleotides, the CDR3 is TGTGCCAGCAGTCCCGCCGGAAACACCATATATTTT.

V is TRBV28 and J is TRBJ1-6, with D unclear. The CDR3 runs to 15 residues. Per the germline V gene, CDR1 is MDHEN and CDR2 is SYDVKM. The V gene lost 6 bases and the J gene lost 6 bases, with 15 bases spanning the gap. The CDR3 nucleotides read TGTGCCAGCAGCCGGCAAGACTCGCGTAATTCACCCCTCCACTTT. It yields the protein CASSRQDSRNSPLHF.

This sequence joins TRBV5-6 and TRBJ2-7; no clear D gene. V was cut by 1 base and J by 3 bases, with 5 bases left in between. The length of the CDR3 is 12 residues. Germline CDR1 SGHDT, CDR2 YYEEEE. The CDR3 nucleotides read TGTGCCAGCAGCTTGACTCTCTACGAGCAGTACTTC. Residues: CASSLTLYEQYF.

The V gene is TRBV4-2, the J gene TRBJ1-6; a weak D match, TRBD1 (6 bases). This CDR3 region has 18 residues. Trimming took off 3 bases at V and 5 bases at J, with 20 bases between the two ends. Germline V gene sequence: CDR1 LGHNA, CDR2 YNFKEQ. The CDR3 DNA follows: TGTGCCAGCAGCCACCCCGTAGGGGGGGCGCTTAATAATTCACCCCTCCACTTT. Amino acids: CASSHPVGGALNNSPLHF.

This sequence joins TRBV12-3 or TRBV12-4 and TRBJ1-4; 7 bases align to TRBD1. With V trimmed by 10 bases and J by 7 bases, 9 bases remained unmatched. The CDR3 runs to 13 residues. The CDR3 DNA reads TGTGCCACGCGACAGGGCCAAGTTGAAAAACTGTTTTTT. Its protein product is CATRQGQVEKLFF.

Within the sample, this clone is medium-sized. The rearrangement joins TRBV11-2 to TRBJ2-2; D is uncertain. The CDR3 runs 13 residues. Trimming stripped 0 bases from V and 8 bases from J, with 7 bases between. Germline values: CDR1 SGHAT, CDR2 FQNNGV. For the CDR3, the DNA is TGTGCCAGCAGCTTAGACGCAATGGGGGAGCTGTTTTTT. Its protein product is CASSLDAMGELFF. The whole variable domain, remainder taken from reference TRBV11-2 and TRBJ2-2, is EAGVAQSPRYKIIEKRQSVAFWCNPISGHATLYWYQQILGQGPKLLIQFQNNGVVDDSQLPKDRFSAERLKGVDSTLKIQPAKLEDSAVYLCASSLDAMGELFFGEGSRLTVL.

This sequence joins TRBV4-3 and TRBJ1-4, with no clear D. V was trimmed by 1 base and J by 0 bases, leaving 6 bases between them. This CDR3 region has 15 residues. CDR1 and CDR2 (germline): LGHNA, YSLEER. The CDR3 region has the DNA TGCGCCAGCAGCCAAGGAGGTGCAACTAATGAAAAACTGTTTTTT. This gives the protein CASSQGGATNEKLFF.

The chain combines TRBV28 with TRBJ2-7; 10 bases line up with TRBD1. The germline gives CDR1 MDHEN, CDR2 SYDVKM. J gave up 7 bases and V 5 bases, and 5 bases lay outside the gene matches. CDR3 length equals 13 residues. CDR3: CASSRQGAREQYF. The DNA of the CDR3 is TGTGCCAGCAGTCGACAGGGGGCGAGGGAGCAGTACTTC.

The V and J genes are TRBV2 and TRBJ2-3; D is unresolved. Trimming cost V 3 bases and J 2 bases, with 12 bases left between them. The CDR3 covers 15 residues. Germline V CDR1 and CDR2: SNHLY, FYNNEI. The CDR3 DNA reads TGTGCCAGCAGTGATGGGTTGTACTTCACAGATACGCAGTATTTT. This encodes CASSDGLYFTDTQYF.